This TCR beta chain was captured by sequencing in a study of T cells in localized non-small cell lung cancer. From germline, CDR1 is LNHDA and CDR2 SQIVND (reference sequence). V was trimmed by 3 bases and J by 3 bases, leaving 11 bases between them. This CDR3 comprises 14 residues. Assay: immunoSEQ multiplex PCR; the TCRdb copy retains only in-frame clones and omits some. The sample shows approximately 54,000 clones, 86% of them seen only once. The source is a woman aged 40-69 years with stage I lung adenocarcinoma. The rearrangement joins TRBV19 to TRBJ1-1; D uncertain. Specimen: peripheral blood, collected before any cancer treatment. DNA of the CDR3: TGTGCCAGTAGTATTATGGTGATGGACACTGAAGCTTTCTTT. Translating gives CASSIMVMDTEAFF.